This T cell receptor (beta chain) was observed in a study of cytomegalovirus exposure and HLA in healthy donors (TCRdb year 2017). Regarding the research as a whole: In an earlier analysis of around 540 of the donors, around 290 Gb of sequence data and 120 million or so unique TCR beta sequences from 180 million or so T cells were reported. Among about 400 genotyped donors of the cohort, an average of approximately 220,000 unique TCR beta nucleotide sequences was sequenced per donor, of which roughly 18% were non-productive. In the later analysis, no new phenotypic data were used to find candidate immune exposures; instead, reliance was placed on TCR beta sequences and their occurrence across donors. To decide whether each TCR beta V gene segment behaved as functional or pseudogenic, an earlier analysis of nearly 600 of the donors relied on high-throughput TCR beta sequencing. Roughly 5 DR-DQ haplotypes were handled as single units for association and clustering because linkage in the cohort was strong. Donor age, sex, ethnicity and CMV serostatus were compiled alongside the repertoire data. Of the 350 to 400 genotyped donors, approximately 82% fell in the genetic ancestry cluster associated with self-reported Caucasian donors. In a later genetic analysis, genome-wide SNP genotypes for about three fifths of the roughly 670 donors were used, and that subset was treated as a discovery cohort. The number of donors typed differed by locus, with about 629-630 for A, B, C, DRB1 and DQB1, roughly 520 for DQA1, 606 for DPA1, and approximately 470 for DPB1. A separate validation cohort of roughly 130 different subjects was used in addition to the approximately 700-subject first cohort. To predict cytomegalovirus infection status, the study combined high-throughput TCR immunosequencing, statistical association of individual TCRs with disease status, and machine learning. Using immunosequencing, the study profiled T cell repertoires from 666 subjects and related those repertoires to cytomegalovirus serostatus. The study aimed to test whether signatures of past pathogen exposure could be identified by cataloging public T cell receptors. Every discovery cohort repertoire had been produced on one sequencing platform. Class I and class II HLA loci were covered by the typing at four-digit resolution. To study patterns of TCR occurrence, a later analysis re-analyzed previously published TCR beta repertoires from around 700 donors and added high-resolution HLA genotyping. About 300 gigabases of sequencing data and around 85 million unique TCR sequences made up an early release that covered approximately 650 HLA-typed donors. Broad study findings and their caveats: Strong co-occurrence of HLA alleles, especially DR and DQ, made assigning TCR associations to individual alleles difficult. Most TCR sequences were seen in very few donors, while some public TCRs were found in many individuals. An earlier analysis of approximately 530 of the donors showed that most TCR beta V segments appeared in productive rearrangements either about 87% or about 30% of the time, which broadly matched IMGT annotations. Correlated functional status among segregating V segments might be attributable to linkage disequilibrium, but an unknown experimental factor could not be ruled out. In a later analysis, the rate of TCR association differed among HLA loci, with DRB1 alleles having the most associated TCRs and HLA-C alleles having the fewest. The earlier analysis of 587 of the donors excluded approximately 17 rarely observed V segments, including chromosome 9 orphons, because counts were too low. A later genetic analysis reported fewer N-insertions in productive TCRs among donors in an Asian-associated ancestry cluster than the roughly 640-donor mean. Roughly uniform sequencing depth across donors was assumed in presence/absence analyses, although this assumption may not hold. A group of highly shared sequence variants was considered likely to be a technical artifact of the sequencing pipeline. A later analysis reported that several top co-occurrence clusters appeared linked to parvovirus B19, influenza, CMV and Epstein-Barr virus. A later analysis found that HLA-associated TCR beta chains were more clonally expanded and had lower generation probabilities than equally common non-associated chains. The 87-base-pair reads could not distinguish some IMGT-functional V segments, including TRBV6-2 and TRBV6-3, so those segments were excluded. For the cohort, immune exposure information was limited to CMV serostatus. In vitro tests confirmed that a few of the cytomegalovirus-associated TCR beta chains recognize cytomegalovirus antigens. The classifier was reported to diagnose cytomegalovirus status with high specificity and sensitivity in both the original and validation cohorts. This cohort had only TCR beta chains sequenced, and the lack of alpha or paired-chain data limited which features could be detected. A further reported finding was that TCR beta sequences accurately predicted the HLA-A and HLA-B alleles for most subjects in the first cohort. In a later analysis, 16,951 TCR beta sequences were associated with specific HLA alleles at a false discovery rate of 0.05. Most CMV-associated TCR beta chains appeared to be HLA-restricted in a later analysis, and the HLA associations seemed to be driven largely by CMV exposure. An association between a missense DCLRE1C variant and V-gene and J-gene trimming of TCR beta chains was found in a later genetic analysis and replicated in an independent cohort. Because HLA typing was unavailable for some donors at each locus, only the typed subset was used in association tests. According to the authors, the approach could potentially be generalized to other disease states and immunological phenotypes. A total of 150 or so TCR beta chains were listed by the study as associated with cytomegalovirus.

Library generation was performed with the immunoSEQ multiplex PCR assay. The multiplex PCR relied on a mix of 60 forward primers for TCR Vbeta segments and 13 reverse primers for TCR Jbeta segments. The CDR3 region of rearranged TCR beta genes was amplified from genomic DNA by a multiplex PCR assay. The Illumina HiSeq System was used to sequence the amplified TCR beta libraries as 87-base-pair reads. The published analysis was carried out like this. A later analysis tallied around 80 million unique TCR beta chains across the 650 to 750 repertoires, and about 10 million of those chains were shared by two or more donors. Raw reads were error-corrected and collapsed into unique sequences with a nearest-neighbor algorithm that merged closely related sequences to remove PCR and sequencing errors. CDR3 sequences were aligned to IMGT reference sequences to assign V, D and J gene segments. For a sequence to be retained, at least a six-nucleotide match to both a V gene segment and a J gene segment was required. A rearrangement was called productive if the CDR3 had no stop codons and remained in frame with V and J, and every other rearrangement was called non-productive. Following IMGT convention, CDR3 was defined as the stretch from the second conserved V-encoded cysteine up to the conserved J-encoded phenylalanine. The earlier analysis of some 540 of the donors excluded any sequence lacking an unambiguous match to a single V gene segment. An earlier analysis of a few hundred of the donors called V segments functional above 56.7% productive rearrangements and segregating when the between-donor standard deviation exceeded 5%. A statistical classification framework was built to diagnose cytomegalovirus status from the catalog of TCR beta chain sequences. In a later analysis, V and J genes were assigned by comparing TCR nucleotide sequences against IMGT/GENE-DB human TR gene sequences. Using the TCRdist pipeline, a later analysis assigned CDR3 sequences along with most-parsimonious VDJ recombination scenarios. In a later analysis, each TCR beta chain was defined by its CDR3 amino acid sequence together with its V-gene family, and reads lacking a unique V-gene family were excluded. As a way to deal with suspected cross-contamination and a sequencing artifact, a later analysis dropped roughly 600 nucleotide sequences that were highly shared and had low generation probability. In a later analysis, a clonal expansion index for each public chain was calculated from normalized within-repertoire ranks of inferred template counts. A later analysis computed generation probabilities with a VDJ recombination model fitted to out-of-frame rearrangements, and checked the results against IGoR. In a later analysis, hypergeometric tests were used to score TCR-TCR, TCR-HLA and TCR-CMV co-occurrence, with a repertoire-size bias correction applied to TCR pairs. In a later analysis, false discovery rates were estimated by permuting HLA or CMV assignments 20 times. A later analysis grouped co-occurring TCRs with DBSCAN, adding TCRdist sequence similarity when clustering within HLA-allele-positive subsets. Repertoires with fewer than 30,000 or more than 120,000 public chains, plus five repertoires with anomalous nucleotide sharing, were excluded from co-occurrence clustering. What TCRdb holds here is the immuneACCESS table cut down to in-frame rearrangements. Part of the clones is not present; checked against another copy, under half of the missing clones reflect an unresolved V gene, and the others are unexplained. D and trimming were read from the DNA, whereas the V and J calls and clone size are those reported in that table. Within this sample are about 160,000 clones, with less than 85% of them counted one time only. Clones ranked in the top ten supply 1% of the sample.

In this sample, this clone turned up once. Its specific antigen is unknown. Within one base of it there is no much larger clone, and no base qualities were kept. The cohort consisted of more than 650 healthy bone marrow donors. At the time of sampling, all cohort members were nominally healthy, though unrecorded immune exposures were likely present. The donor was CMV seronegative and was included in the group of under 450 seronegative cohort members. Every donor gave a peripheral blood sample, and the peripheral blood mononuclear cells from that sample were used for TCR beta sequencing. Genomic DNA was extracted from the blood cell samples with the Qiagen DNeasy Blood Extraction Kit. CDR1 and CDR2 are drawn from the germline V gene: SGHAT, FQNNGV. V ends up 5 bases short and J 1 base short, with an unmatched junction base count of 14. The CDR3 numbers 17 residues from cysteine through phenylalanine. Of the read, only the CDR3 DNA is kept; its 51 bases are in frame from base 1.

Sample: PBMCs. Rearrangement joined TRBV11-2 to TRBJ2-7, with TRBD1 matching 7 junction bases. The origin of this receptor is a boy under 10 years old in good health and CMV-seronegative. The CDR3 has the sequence CASSRGTAGSTSYEQYF. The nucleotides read TGTGCCAGCAGCCGAGGGACAGCAGGTTCAACTTCCTACGAGCAGTACTTC. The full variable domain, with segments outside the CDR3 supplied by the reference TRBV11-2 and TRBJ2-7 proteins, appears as EAGVAQSPRYKIIEKRQSVAFWCNPISGHATLYWYQQILGQGPKLLIQFQNNGVVDDSQLPKDRFSAERLKGVDSTLKIQPAKLEDSAVYLCASSRGTAGSTSYEQYFGPGTRLTVT.